This is a list of T cell receptor beta chains from one sample in a study of T-cell memory formation after mild COVID-19. TCRdb re-called the 5' RACE reads with MiXCR, one entry per CDR3 protein. Found here are roughly 200,000 distinct CDR3 sequences, approximately 20% of them singletons; the top ten hold 2.4%. Sample: PBMCs or a T cell subset sorted from them (not recorded which). The receptors were gathered from an adult woman who had mild COVID-19 (a few samples of this study predate the infection). Cell type and time point are not known. The CDR3 runs from the conserved cysteine through the conserved F or W. A D gene is named only where the DNA matches it firmly. A clone size is listed for some rows: how often the clone was seen (once, few, many), or a class if it is expanded.

V gene	clone size	J gene	D gene	CDR3 DNA	CDR3 protein
TRBV29-1	few	TRBJ1-1	TRBD1	TGCAGCGTTGAAGATAGGAACAGGGGATCGTTTGAAGCTTTCTTT	CSVEDRNRGSFEAFF
TRBV4-1	-	TRBJ2-4	-	TGCGCCAGTTCGTACGGGGGGCAAAACATTCAGTACTTC	CASSYGGQNIQYF
TRBV27	few	TRBJ2-1	TRBD1	TGTGCCAGCAGTGGGGACAGGGGCTACAATGAGCAGTTCTTC	CASSGDRGYNEQFF
TRBV10-3	-	TRBJ2-7	-	TGTGCCATCAGTGACAGATCCTACGAGCAGTACTTC	CAISDRSYEQYF
TRBV9	few	TRBJ2-2	-	TGTGCCAGCAGCGTAGGCGGCGGGGAGCTGTTTTTT	CASSVGGGELFF
TRBV5-1	-	TRBJ2-1	TRBD1	TGCGCCAGCAGCCCCGGGACAGCTTACAATGAGCAGTTCTTC	CASSPGTAYNEQFF
TRBV19	few	TRBJ2-5	-	TGTGCCAGTAGTGGGATCGTTGGGACACCTCAAGAGACCCAGTACTTC	CASSGIVGTPQETQYF
TRBV2	few	TRBJ2-3	TRBD2	TGTGCCAGCAGGCCGGGTAGCGGGGGACCAGATACGCAGTATTTT	CASRPGSGGPDTQYF
TRBV18	-	TRBJ2-5	-	TGTGCCAGCTCACCGGGGCGATCCCAAGAGACCCAGTACTTC	CASSPGRSQETQYF
TRBV18	-	TRBJ2-7	-	TGTGCCAGCTCACCCACCGGGACGCCAGTCGAGCAGTACTTC	CASSPTGTPVEQYF
TRBV20-1	-	TRBJ1-5	-	TGCAGTGCTACCTTCGCAGTAGGCAATCAGCCCCAGCATTTT	CSATFAVGNQPQHF
TRBV5-1	-	TRBJ1-1	TRBD1	TGCGCCAGCAGCTTACAGGGGCAAGAAGCTTTCTTT	CASSLQGQEAFF
TRBV3-1	few	TRBJ2-3	-	TGTGCCAGCAGCCTTGGCGGGGCGAAGGGCACAGATACGCAGTATTTT	CASSLGGAKGTDTQYF
TRBV11-2	many	TRBJ2-7	-	TGTGCCAGCAGCTTAGGAGTGAATTTATACGAGCAGTACTTC	CASSLGVNLYEQYF
TRBV6-2/TRBV6-3	-	TRBJ2-7	-	TGTGCCAGCAGTTACAATAGGGGACAAAACTACGAGCAGTACTTC	CASSYNRGQNYEQYF
TRBV2	few	TRBJ2-6	-	TGTGCCAGCAGTGGGGCCGGGGCCTCTGGGGCCAACGTCCTGACTTTC	CASSGAGASGANVLTF
TRBV7-9	few	TRBJ2-3	-	TGTGCCAGCAGCTTAGGCTACCTCACAGATACGCAGTATTTT	CASSLGYLTDTQYF
TRBV5-6	few	TRBJ2-1	TRBD2	TGTGCCAGCAGCCGCCGTAGCGGGTTGGGGAATGAGCAGTTCTTC	CASSRRSGLGNEQFF
TRBV20-1	many	TRBJ2-1	TRBD1	TGCAGTGCTAGTCCTCGGACAGGGGGCTTAGATGAGCAGTTCTTC	CSASPRTGGLDEQFF
TRBV29-1	once	TRBJ1-1	-	TGCAGCGTCCGACTAAGGACAGACACTGAAGCTTTCTTT	CSVRLRTDTEAFF
TRBV7-8	many	TRBJ2-1	-	TGTGCCAGCAGCTTGGTGGGGGGGCATGAGCAGTTCTTC	CASSLVGGHEQFF
TRBV6-5	-	TRBJ1-1	-	TGTGCCAGCAGTTATACGATCGACGGTAATGAAGCTTTCTTT	CASSYTIDGNEAFF
TRBV2	-	TRBJ2-3	TRBD2	TGTGCCAGCAGCTACGACGGGGGGACGCAGTATTTT	CASSYDGGTQYF
TRBV20-1	few	TRBJ1-1	-	TGCAGTGCTAGAGGGTCGCCCGATAGTCCTGAAGCTTTCTTT	CSARGSPDSPEAFF
TRBV10-3	once	TRBJ2-1	TRBD2	TGTGCCATCAGTGAGTCGAAACTAGCGGGGGGTACCTACAATGAGCAGTTCTTC	CAISESKLAGGTYNEQFF
TRBV12-3/TRBV12-4	-	TRBJ2-2	-	TGTGCCACTCAACCAGGGGTTAACACCGGGGAGCTGTTTTTT	CATQPGVNTGELFF
TRBV12-3/TRBV12-4	medium-sized	TRBJ1-4	-	TGTGCCAGCAGCTCGTACGCAACTAATGAAAAACTGTTTTTT	CASSSYATNEKLFF
TRBV7-8	-	TRBJ2-7	-	TGTGCCAGCAGCCCCGCCCCCGGCGGAACCTACGAGCAGTACTTC	CASSPAPGGTYEQYF
TRBV18	few	TRBJ1-1	-	TGTGCCAGCTCACCAAGTGGGGGGGCCAATGAAGCTTTCTTT	CASSPSGGANEAFF
TRBV4-2	-	TRBJ2-1	TRBD2	TGTGCCAGCAGCCAAGGTGGACTAGAAACTTCAAATGAGCAGTTCTTC	CASSQGGLETSNEQFF
TRBV18	few	TRBJ2-5	-	TGTGCCAGCTCACCGAAGGCGGGGCGAGAAGAGACCCAGTACTTC	CASSPKAGREETQYF
TRBV3-1	many	TRBJ2-2	TRBD2	TGTGCCAGCAGCCGCGGGGGGACCGGGGAGCTGTTTTTT	CASSRGGTGELFF
TRBV18	few	TRBJ1-2	-	TGTGCCAGCTCACCATCGACACGTAACTATGGCTACACCTTC	CASSPSTRNYGYTF
TRBV7-2	-	TRBJ2-1	TRBD2	TGTGCCAGCAGCAACCGACTAGCCCATGAGCAGTTCTTC	CASSNRLAHEQFF
TRBV7-9	-	TRBJ2-5	-	TGTGCCAGCAGCCAGGACGCAGTCCAAGAGACCCAGTACTTC	CASSQDAVQETQYF
TRBV5-1	many	TRBJ2-7	-	TGCGCCAGCAGCCCGGACGGCGACGAGCAGTACTTC	CASSPDGDEQYF
TRBV25-1	-	TRBJ2-1	TRBD2	TGTGCCAGCAGTTCCCTCCGGACTAGCGACAATGAGCAGTTCTTC	CASSSLRTSDNEQFF
TRBV7-2	few	TRBJ2-3	-	TGTGCCAGCAGCGATCAGGTGCGAAGCACAGATACGCAGTATTTT	CASSDQVRSTDTQYF
TRBV7-6	many	TRBJ2-1	-	TGTGCCAGCAGCTACTCATGGGAGGAGCAGTTCTTC	CASSYSWEEQFF
TRBV20-1	-	TRBJ1-2	-	TGCAGTGCTAGAGATGGGAACGTTCCTATCGGCTACACCTTC	CSARDGNVPIGYTF
TRBV14	-	TRBJ2-1	-	TGTGCCAGCAGCCGGGGGTCAGGACCTCCCTTCTTC	CASSRGSGPPFF
TRBV25-1	few	TRBJ1-1	TRBD1	TGTGCCAGCAGGAGTTTACAGGGGGGTACTGAAGCTTTCTTT	CASRSLQGGTEAFF
TRBV2	-	TRBJ1-3	-	TGTGCCAGCAGACTACTCAGGGCCGCGGGAGGAAACACCATATATTTT	CASRLLRAAGGNTIYF
TRBV2	-	TRBJ2-3	-	TGTGCCAGCAGATGGCGGGTCGGCACAGATACGCAGTATTTT	CASRWRVGTDTQYF
TRBV5-1	-	TRBJ1-5	-	TGCGCCAGCAGCTTGGGGCAGGATGGCCAGCCCCAGCATTTT	CASSLGQDGQPQHF
TRBV20-1	-	TRBJ2-1	-	TGCAGTGCTAGGCGGGTCAGGGATGCCCATGAGCAGTTCTTC	CSARRVRDAHEQFF
TRBV6-5	few	TRBJ1-2	-	TGTGCCAGCAGTTATTCACGGACAGCCTATGGCTACACCTTC	CASSYSRTAYGYTF
TRBV7-2	few	TRBJ2-5	-	TGTGCCAGCAGCTCCGGACTACAAGAGACCCAGTACTTC	CASSSGLQETQYF
TRBV4-1	few	TRBJ2-5	TRBD1	TGCGCCAGCAGCCCTCTAATGGACAGGCCGGAGACCCAGTACTTC	CASSPLMDRPETQYF
TRBV20-1	few	TRBJ1-6	-	TGCAGTGCTAGAAGTGGGGCAAATTCACCCCTCCACTTT	CSARSGANSPLHF
TRBV19	-	TRBJ1-2	-	TGTGCCAGCAAAACCCCCGGACTCACTAACTATGGCTACACCTTC	CASKTPGLTNYGYTF
TRBV7-3	few	TRBJ2-1	TRBD1	TGTGCCAGCAGCCCGACGGGACAGGGTTACAATGAGCAGTTCTTC	CASSPTGQGYNEQFF
TRBV29-1	few	TRBJ2-5	-	TGCAGCGTTGAACCCCGGCAGACCCAGTACTTC	CSVEPRQTQYF
TRBV7-8	many	TRBJ2-1	-	TGTGCCAGCAGCCCCACCAGGGACAATGAGCAGTTCTTC	CASSPTRDNEQFF
TRBV30	-	TRBJ1-1	-	TGTGCCTGGATTGTCGGAGGGCGGACTGAAGCTTTCTTT	CAWIVGGRTEAFF
TRBV7-9	-	TRBJ2-3	-	TGTGCCAGCAGCCCCTCCTCTGGAAATACGCAGTATTTT	CASSPSSGNTQYF
TRBV19	-	TRBJ2-7	-	TGTGCCAGTAGTATAACGGGCGGTGGGGGCTACGAGCAGTACTTC	CASSITGGGGYEQYF
TRBV29-1	-	TRBJ2-7	TRBD2	TGCAGCGTTGCACCTAGCGGCGATTCCTACGAGCAGTACTTC	CSVAPSGDSYEQYF
TRBV4-3	many	TRBJ2-6	-	TGCGCCAGCAGCCGGCAAAGGGGCTCTGGGGCCAACGTCCTGACTTTC	CASSRQRGSGANVLTF
TRBV2	-	TRBJ2-1	TRBD1	TGTGCCAGCAGGCCCGGACCGGGACAGGGGAGTTTGGATGAGCAGTTCTTC	CASRPGPGQGSLDEQFF